The clone carrying this T cell receptor (beta chain) was found a few times. The antigen is unknown. The gene names here belong to mouse. The sample has other DNA sequences that encode this CDR3 too. The data originate from a study of CD8+ T cells in alopecia areata. The wider study: Recipient mice, approximately 6-10-week-old female C3H/HeJ animals, received skin from roughly 6-13-month-old C3H/HeJ graft donors with spontaneous alopecia. Study results and caveats: Lesional scalp, especially alopecia totalis/universalis, showed higher clonality than normal scalp. Scalp samples also contribute reads from the resident alphabeta T cells found in normal skin.

On the basis of CD4, CD8alpha, NKG2D, NKG2ACE and other markers, pooled cutaneous lymph node cells were sorted. Reverse transcribed after extraction, RNA yielded cDNA as the sequencing template. Method: immunoSEQ multiplex PCR; TCRdb's copy keeps in-frame clones and lacks some. The sample was found to contain 290,000 or so clones, and every one recurs. This TCR derives from a C3H/HeJ mouse with alopecia areata. For this strain, the MHC haplotype corresponds to H2-k. Specimen: CD4+ T cells sorted from a lymph node.

CDR3 DNA (partial): TGTGCCAGCAGCCAAGTGGGGAACCAAGAC. Translated, it gives CASSQVGNQD. The entire CDR3 protein is CASSQVGNQDTQYF. The rearrangement joins TRBV5 to TRBJ2-5; maybe TRBD2 (5 bases). The read terminates 4 residues ahead of where the CDR3 ends, so the germline J gene completes it. The CDR3 covers 14 residues. The V gene's germline CDR1 is LGHNA and CDR2 YNLKQL (reference sequence). The V and J ends lost 1 base and 0 bases respectively, with 5 bases between them.